This entry is about one T cell receptor beta chain. This clone was seen a few times. Its recognized antigen is unknown. No clone much larger than this one lies a single base away; base qualities are absent. Sorted unstimulated T cells and proliferating T cells recovered from mixed lymphocyte reactions were subjected to TCRbeta CDR3 sequencing. Fresh whole blood from some eleven HLA-typed healthy donors was used to isolate PBMCs. This specimen comes from a study of siplizumab effects on memory and regulatory T cells (dated by TCRdb to between 2017 and 2020). Study-level background: The study looked at the effect of siplizumab, an anti-CD2 antibody, on alloreactive T-cell subsets in allogeneic mixed lymphocyte reactions made from human PBMCs. The paper as a whole reports these results and caveats: Unstimulated naive T cells appeared to be more diverse than memory T cells, and naive cells seemed to make a substantial contribution to the alloresponse. For roughly 75-96% of proliferating CD4+ or CD8+ clones, no naive or memory phenotype could be assigned. The cumulative frequency of alloreactive sequences traceable to unstimulated CD4+ memory T cells was significantly reduced by siplizumab. Sequences below about 10^-5 frequency were poorly captured, so only a minor fraction of alloreactive clones could be mapped to unstimulated subsets. Among mappable alloreactive CD4+ clones, the Treg-derived fraction averaged approximately 69% with siplizumab versus approximately 27% in control reactions. Whether proliferating Tregs from siplizumab cultures were suppressive was not functionally confirmed.

The library was produced with the immunoSEQ multiplex PCR assay. Roughly 10^5 TCR templates per sample were assayed on the deep sequencing platform. Genomic DNA extracted from sorted T cells was used for TCRbeta CDR3 sequencing. The study's processing was this. The R programming language was used for clonal analysis of the TCRbeta CDR3 data. Unstimulated samples were compared with post-reaction CFSE-low samples to define alloreactive CD4+ and CD8+ clones. By matching sequences to the repertoires of sorted unstimulated Treg and non-Treg cells, each alloreactive CD4+ clone was assigned a regulatory or non-regulatory origin. The immuneACCESS repertoire file appears here via TCRdb, limited to in-frame rearrangements. These files lack a portion of the clones; in checked studies, under half of the deficit traces to unresolved V genes, and the cause of the others is not known. From that table come the V and J calls and clone size; the DNA was used to work out D and trimming. Across this sample there are approximately 75,000 clones, with 93% seen only once. 4.5% to 6.5% of the sample rests with the top ten.

V is shortened by 7 bases, J by 3 bases, and the region joining them spans 13 bases. As encoded in the germline V gene (reference sequence), CDR1 is SEHNR while CDR2 is FQNEAQ. The CDR3 has 14 amino acids, counting the end cysteine and phenylalanine. Just the 42-base CDR3 DNA is kept, in frame starting at base 1. The receptor was derived from a human donor in good health. Sequenced input: CD8+ T cells sorted from blood. The V and J genes are TRBV7-9 and TRBJ2-1; TRBD1 is possibly the D segment (6 matching bases). The CDR3 sequence is CASISRDNYNEQFF. The nucleotides read TGTGCCAGCATCAGCCGGGACAACTACAATGAGCAGTTCTTC.